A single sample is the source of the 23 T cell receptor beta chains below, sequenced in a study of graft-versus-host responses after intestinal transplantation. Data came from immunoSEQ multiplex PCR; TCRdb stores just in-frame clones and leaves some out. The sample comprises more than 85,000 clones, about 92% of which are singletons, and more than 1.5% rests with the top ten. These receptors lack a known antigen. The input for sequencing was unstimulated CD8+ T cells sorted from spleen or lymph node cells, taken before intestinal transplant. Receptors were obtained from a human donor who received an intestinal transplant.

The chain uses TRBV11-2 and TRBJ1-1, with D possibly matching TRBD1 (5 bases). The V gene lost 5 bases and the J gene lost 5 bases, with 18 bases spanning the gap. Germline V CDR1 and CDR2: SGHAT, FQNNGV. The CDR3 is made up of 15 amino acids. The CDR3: CASSVPGVGSTEAFF. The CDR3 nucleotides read TGTGCCAGCAGCGTACCGGGGGTAGGGAGTACTGAAGCTTTCTTT.

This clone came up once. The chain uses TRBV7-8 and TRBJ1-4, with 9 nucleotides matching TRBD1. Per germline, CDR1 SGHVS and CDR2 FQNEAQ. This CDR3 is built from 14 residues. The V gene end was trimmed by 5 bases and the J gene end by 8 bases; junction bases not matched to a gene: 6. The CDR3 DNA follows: TGTGCCAGCAGCCAGGACAGGGGAAACGAAAAACTGTTTTTT. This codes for CASSQDRGNEKLFF.

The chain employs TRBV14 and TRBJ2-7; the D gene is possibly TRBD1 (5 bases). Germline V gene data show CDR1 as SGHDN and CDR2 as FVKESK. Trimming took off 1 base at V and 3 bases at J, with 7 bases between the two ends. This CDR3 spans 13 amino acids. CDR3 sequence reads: CASSQGQGYEQYF. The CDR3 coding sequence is TGTGCCAGCAGCCAAGGGCAGGGCTACGAGCAGTACTTC.

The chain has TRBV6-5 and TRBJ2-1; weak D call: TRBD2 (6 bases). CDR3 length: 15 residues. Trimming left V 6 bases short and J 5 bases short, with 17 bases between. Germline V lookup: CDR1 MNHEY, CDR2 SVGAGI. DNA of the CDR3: TGTGCCAGCAGCGACGTGGGGGAGGCGAACAATGAGCAGTTCTTC. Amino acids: CASSDVGEANNEQFF.

This CDR3 reads CASSLFQGRYNEQFF. CDR3 nucleotide sequence: TGTGCCAGCAGCTTATTCCAGGGCCGGTACAATGAGCAGTTCTTC. The rearrangement links TRBV13 to TRBJ2-1; maybe TRBD1 (5 bases). The CDR3 consists of 15 residues. The germline V gene has CDR1 PRHDT and CDR2 FYEKMQ (reference sequence). Trimming cost V 2 bases and J 4 bases, with 12 bases left between them.

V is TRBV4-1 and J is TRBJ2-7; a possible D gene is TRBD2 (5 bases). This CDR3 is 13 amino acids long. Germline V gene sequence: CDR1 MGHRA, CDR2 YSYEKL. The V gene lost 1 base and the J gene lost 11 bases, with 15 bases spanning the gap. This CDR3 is CASSQVAGRREYF. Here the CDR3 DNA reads TGCGCCAGCAGCCAAGTTGCGGGCAGGCGGGAGTACTTC.

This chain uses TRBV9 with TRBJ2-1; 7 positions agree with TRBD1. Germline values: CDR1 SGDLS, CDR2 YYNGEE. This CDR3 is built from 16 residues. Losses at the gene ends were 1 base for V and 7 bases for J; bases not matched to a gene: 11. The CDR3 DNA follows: TGTGCCAGCAGCGTACACCGGGACAGCCCTGATAATGAGCAGTTCTTC. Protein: CASSVHRDSPDNEQFF.

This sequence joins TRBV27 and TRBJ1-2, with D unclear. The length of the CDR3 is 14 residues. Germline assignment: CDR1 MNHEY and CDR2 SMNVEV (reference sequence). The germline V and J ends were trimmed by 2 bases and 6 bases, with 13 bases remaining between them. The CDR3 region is CASSLGGSAHGYTF. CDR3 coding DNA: TGTGCCAGCAGTTTAGGAGGAAGCGCCCATGGCTACACCTTC.

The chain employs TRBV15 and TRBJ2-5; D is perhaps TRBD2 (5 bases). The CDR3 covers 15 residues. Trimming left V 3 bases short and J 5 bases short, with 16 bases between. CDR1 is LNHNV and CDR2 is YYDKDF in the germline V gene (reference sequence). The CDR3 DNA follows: TGTGCCACCAGCAGGGCTGGCGGACTCAGCGAGACCCAGTACTTC. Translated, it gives CATSRAGGLSETQYF.

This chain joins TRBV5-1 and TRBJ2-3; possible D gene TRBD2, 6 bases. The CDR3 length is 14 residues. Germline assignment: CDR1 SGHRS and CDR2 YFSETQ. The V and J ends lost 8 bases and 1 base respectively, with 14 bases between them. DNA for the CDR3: TGCGCCAGTGCTCTCTCGGGGGGCACAGATACGCAGTATTTT. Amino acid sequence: CASALSGGTDTQYF. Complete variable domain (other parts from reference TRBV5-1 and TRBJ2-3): KAGVTQTPRYLIKTRGQQVTLSCSPISGHRSVSWYQQTPGQGLQFLFEYFSETQRNKGNFPGRFSGRQFSNSRSEMNVSTLELGDSALYLCASALSGGTDTQYFGPGTRLTVL.

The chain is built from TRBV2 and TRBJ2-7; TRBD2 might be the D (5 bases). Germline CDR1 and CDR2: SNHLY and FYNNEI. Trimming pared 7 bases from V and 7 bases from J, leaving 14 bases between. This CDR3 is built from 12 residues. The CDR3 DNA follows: TGTGCCAGCACTGCTCCCGGGGTAGAGCAGTACTTC. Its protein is CASTAPGVEQYF.

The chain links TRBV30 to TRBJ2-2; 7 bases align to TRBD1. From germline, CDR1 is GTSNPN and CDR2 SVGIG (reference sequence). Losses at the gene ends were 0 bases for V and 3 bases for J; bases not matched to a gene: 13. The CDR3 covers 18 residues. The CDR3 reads CAWSVLLMGTGDTGELFF. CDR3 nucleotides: TGTGCCTGGAGTGTATTGTTAATGGGAACAGGGGACACCGGGGAGCTGTTTTTT. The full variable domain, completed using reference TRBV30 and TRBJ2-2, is SQTIHQWPATLVQPVGSPLSLECTVEGTSNPNLYWYRQAAGRGLQLLFYSVGIGQISSEVPQNLSASRPQDRQFILSSKKLLLSDSGFYLCAWSVLLMGTGDTGELFFGEGSRLTVL.

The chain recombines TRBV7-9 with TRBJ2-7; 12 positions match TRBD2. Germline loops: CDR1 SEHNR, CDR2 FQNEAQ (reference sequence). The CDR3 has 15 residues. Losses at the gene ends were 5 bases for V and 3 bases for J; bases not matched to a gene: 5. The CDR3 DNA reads TGTGCCAGCAGCCCTCAGACTAGCGGGGGCTACGAGCAGTACTTC. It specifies CASSPQTSGGYEQYF. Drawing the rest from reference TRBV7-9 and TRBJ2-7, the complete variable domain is DTGVSQNPRHKITKRGQNVTFRCDPISEHNRLYWYRQTLGQGPEFLTYFQNEAQLEKSRLLSDRFSAERPKGSFSTLEIQRTEQGDSAMYLCASSPQTSGGYEQYFGPGTRLTVT.

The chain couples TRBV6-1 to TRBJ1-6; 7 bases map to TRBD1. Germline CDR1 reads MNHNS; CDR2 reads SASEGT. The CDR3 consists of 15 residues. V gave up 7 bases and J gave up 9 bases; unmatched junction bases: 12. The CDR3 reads CASIELGGAGSPLHF. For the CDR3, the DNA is TGTGCCAGCATTGAGTTAGGGGGCGCCGGTTCACCCCTCCACTTT.

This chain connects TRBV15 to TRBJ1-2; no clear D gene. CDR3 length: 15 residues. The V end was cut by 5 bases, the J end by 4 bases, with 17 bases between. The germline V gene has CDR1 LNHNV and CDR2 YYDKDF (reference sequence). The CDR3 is CATSQRRVVGYGYTF. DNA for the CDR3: TGTGCCACCAGCCAGAGGAGGGTTGTTGGCTATGGCTACACCTTC.

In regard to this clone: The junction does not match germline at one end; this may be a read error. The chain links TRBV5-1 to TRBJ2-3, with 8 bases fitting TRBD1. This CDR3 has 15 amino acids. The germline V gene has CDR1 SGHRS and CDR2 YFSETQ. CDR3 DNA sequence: TGCGTCAGCAGCTTAGGACAGGGTTTCACAGATACGCAGTATTTT. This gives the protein CVSSLGQGFTDTQYF.

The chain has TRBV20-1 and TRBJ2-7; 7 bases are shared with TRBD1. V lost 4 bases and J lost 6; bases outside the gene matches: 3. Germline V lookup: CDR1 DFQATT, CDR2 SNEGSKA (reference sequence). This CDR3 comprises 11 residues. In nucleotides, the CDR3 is TGCAGTGCTAAACAGGGGTTCGAGCAGTACTTC. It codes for CSAKQGFEQYF.

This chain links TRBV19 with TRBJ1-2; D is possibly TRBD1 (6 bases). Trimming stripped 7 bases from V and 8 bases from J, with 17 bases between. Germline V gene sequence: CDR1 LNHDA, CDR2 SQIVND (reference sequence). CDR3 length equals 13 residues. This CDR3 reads CASTGDPMGGYTF. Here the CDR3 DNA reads TGTGCCAGTACAGGGGACCCCATGGGGGGCTACACCTTC.

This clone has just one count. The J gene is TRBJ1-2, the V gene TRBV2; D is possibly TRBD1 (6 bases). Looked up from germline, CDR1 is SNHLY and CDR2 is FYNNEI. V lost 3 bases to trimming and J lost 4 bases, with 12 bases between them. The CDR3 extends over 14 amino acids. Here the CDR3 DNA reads TGTGCCAGCAGTGATTCGGACAGTTCCTATGGCTACACCTTC. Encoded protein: CASSDSDSSYGYTF.

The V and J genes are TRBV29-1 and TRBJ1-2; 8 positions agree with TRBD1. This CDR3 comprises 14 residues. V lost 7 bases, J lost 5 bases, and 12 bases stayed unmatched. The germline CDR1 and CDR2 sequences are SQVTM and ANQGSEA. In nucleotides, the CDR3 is TGCAGCGACACGGGACAGGCAATAAATTATGGCTACACCTTC. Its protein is CSDTGQAINYGYTF.

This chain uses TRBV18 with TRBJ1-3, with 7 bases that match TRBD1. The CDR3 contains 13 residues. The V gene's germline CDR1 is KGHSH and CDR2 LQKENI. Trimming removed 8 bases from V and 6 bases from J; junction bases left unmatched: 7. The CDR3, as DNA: TGTGCCAGCGAGGACAGGAACGAAAACACCATATATTTT. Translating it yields CASEDRNENTIYF.

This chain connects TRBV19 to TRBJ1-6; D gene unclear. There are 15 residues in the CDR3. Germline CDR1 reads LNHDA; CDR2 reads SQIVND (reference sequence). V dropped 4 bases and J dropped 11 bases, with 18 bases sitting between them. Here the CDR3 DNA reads TGTGCCAGTAGTACTAGTGAAGATGATTGGGCACCCCTCCACTTT. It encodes CASSTSEDDWAPLHF.

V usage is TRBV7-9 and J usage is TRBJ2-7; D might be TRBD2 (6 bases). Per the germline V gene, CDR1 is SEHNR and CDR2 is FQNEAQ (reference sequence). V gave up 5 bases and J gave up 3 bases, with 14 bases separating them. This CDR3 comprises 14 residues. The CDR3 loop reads CASSLPAGSYEQYF. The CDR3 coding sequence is TGTGCCAGCAGCCTCCCAGCGGGTAGCTACGAGCAGTACTTC. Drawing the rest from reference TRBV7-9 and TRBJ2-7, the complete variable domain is DTGVSQNPRHKITKRGQNVTFRCDPISEHNRLYWYRQTLGQGPEFLTYFQNEAQLEKSRLLSDRFSAERPKGSFSTLEIQRTEQGDSAMYLCASSLPAGSYEQYFGPGTRLTVT.